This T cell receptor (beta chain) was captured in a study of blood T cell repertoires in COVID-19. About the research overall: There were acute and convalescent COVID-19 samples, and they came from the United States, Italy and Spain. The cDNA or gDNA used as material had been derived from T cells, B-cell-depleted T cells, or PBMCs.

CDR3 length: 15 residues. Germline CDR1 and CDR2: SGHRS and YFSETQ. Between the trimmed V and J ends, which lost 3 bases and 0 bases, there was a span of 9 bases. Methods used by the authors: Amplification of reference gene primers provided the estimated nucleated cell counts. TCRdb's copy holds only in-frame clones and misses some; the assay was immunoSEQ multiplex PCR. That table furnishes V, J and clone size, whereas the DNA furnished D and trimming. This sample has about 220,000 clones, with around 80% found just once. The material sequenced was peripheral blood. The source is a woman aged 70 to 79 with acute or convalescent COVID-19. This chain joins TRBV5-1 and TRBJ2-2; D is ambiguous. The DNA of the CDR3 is TGCGCCAGCAGCTCAACAATTACGAACACCGGGGAGCTGTTTTTT. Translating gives CASSSTITNTGELFF.